Shown below are 27 T cell receptor beta chains from a single sample sequenced in a study of sequential checkpoint blockade in melanoma. The treatment was: randomized to nivolumab then ipilimumab (arm A) or the reverse (arm B). This table comes from immunoSEQ multiplex PCR, and its TCRdb copy is limited to in-frame clones, with some not included. The table has some 32,000 clones, approximately 82% seen once. The sequenced sample was CD8+ T cells sorted from blood (inferred from file names), obtained from a patient given nivolumab and ipilimumab in sequence. These receptors were obtained from a human donor with melanoma.

V usage is TRBV5-6 and J usage is TRBJ1-2, with D possibly TRBD1 on 6 matching bases. The CDR3 length is 17 residues. Trimming shortened V by 0 bases and J by 8 bases, and 23 bases separated the two germline ends. Germline lookup yields CDR1 SGHDT and CDR2 YYEEEE. The CDR3 protein is CASSLETGGPIIYGYTF. The CDR3 DNA is TGTGCCAGCAGCTTGGAGACAGGAGGCCCGATAATCTACGGCTACACCTTC.

This chain uses TRBV6-5 with TRBJ2-7; maybe TRBD1 (6 bases). The ends were cut back, 6 bases at V and 3 bases at J, with 15 bases in the middle. The germline gives CDR1 MNHEY, CDR2 SVGAGI. This CDR3 has 14 residues. In DNA form, the CDR3 reads TGTGCCAGCAGCTTGACGGGACACCGCTACGAGCAGTACTTC. Encoded protein: CASSLTGHRYEQYF.

This sequence joins TRBV28 and TRBJ1-1; D is ambiguous. V was pared by 3 bases and J by 5 bases, with 10 bases between. The CDR3 consists of 13 residues. Germline CDR1 reads MDHEN; CDR2 reads SYDVKM. As DNA, the CDR3 is TGTGCCAGCAGTTTCCTGACACTGACTGAAGCTTTCTTT. Protein product: CASSFLTLTEAFF.

This clone appeared a few times. The J gene is TRBJ1-3, the V gene TRBV28, with a possible D match to TRBD1 (6 bases). The CDR3 loop spans 14 amino acids. Trimming left V 5 bases short and J 0 bases short, with 8 bases between. CDR1 and CDR2 from the germline V gene are MDHEN and SYDVKM. The CDR3 DNA reads as TGTGCCAGCAGTAGGGACATCTCTGGAAACACCATATATTTT. Protein sequence: CASSRDISGNTIYF.

The J gene is TRBJ2-7, the V gene TRBV27; the match to TRBD1 covers 7 bases. Germline CDR1 reads MNHEY; CDR2 reads SMNVEV (reference sequence). This CDR3 is built from 13 residues. Losses at the gene ends were 4 bases for V and 2 bases for J; bases not matched to a gene: 2. As DNA, the CDR3 is TGTGCCAGCAGTTGGGACAGCACCTACGAGCAGTACTTC. Protein product: CASSWDSTYEQYF.

This clone has more than one count but fewer than ten. The gene calls are TRBV28 and TRBJ2-3; 7 positions agree with TRBD2. The CDR3 spans 16 residues. CDR1 and CDR2 (germline): MDHEN, SYDVKM. J lost 5 bases, V lost 6 bases, and 14 bases had no gene match. The CDR3 spells CASSSLSGWGIDTQYF. In nucleotides, the CDR3 is TGTGCCAGCAGCTCCCTTAGCGGGTGGGGAATAGATACGCAGTATTTT.

The chain recombines TRBV7-2 with TRBJ2-7, with 12 nucleotides matching TRBD2. V shed 3 bases and J 2 bases; nucleotides not matched to a gene: 5. Germline CDR1 reads SGHTA; CDR2 reads FQGNSA. The CDR3 is 16 residues long. The CDR3 region has the DNA TGTGCCAGCAGCTTGACTAGGACTAGCGGGGCCTACGAGCAGTACTTC. Protein product: CASSLTRTSGAYEQYF.

The chain uses TRBV28 and TRBJ2-1, with 10 bases fitting TRBD1. Germline trimming cut 6 bases from V and 5 bases from J; bases unmatched to any gene: 7. This CDR3 spans 15 amino acids. Germline CDR1 is MDHEN and CDR2 is SYDVKM. The CDR3 spells CASRRDRGLNNEQFF. CDR3 sequence (DNA): TGTGCCAGCAGGCGGGACAGGGGCCTGAACAATGAGCAGTTCTTC.

In this sample, this clone turned up once. One junction end disagrees with the germline gene, perhaps due to a read error. The chain recombines TRBV5-1 with TRBJ2-7, with TRBD1 matching over 8 bases. The CDR3 totals 13 residues. Germline lookup yields CDR1 SGHRS and CDR2 YFSETQ. The CDR3 loop is CASSRTGGWEQYF. CDR3 nucleotides: TGTGCCAGCAGCCGTACAGGGGGGTGGGAGCAGTACTTC.

The genes are TRBV28 and TRBJ2-1; the D gene is possibly TRBD1 (5 bases). V lost 7 bases and J lost 2, with 12 bases in between. Germline assignment: CDR1 MDHEN and CDR2 SYDVKM. The CDR3 length is 14 residues. The CDR3 protein is CASTLQVAYNEQFF. In DNA, the CDR3 is TGTGCCAGCACCTTACAGGTAGCCTACAATGAGCAGTTCTTC.

This chain links TRBV7-9 with TRBJ1-2; 11 nucleotides align to TRBD1. This CDR3 has 15 amino acids. V shed 1 base and J 8 bases; nucleotides not matched to a gene: 6. The germline V gene has CDR1 SEHNR and CDR2 FQNEAQ (reference sequence). The CDR3 region has the DNA TGTGCCAGCAGCTTAGATAGGACAGGGGGCTTCGGCTACACCTTC. It yields the protein CASSLDRTGGFGYTF.

V is TRBV28 and J is TRBJ2-3; maybe TRBD1 (5 bases). Germline-derived CDR1 and CDR2 are MDHEN and SYDVKM. V lost 10 bases and J lost 3, with 11 bases in between. The CDR3 runs to 12 residues. CDR3 nucleotides: TGTGCCACTAGGGGCCAGACAGATACGCAGTATTTT. Translated: CATRGQTDTQYF. Looking up the rest from reference TRBV28 and TRBJ2-3 gives the full variable domain: DVKVTQSSRYLVKRTGEKVFLECVQDMDHENMFWYRQDPGLGLRLIYFSYDVKMKEKGDIPEGYSVSREKKERFSLILESASTNQTSMYLCATRGQTDTQYFGPGTRLTVL.

The V gene is TRBV7-9, the J gene TRBJ2-7; TRBD1 matches 7 bases. This CDR3 is 15 amino acids long. CDR1 and CDR2 from the germline V gene are SEHNR and FQNEAQ (reference sequence). J lost 0 bases, V lost 5 bases, and 7 bases had no gene match. The DNA for the CDR3 is TGTGCCAGCAGCCCGTGGACAGGACGCTCCTACGAGCAGTACTTC. Protein product: CASSPWTGRSYEQYF.

V usage is TRBV28 and J usage is TRBJ2-7; no clear D. The germline V and J ends were trimmed by 3 bases and 2 bases, with 8 bases remaining between them. This CDR3 is built from 13 residues. Germline values: CDR1 MDHEN, CDR2 SYDVKM. The CDR3 reads CASSFWSPYEQYF. CDR3 coding DNA: TGTGCCAGCAGTTTTTGGAGCCCCTACGAGCAGTACTTC.

This clone occurred once. This sequence joins TRBV15 and TRBJ1-2; 10 bases agree with TRBD1. The V gene's germline CDR1 is LNHNV and CDR2 YYDKDF (reference sequence). This CDR3 contains 14 residues. Trimming cost V 7 bases and J 2 bases; bases outside gene matches: 4. CDR3 DNA: TGTGCCACCAAACGGGACAGGGGAAACTATGGCTACACCTTC. Translating it yields CATKRDRGNYGYTF.

Only one count was recorded for this clone. This chain joins TRBV15 and TRBJ2-5; 10 nucleotides line up with TRBD2. V shed 1 base and J 2 bases; nucleotides not matched to a gene: 1. The CDR3 spans 15 residues. CDR1 and CDR2 from the germline V gene are LNHNV and YYDKDF (reference sequence). CDR3 coding DNA: TGTGCCACCAGCAGAGGAGCGGGGGGGCAAGAGACCCAGTACTTC. Protein: CATSRGAGGQETQYF.

This clone has only a few counts. V is TRBV6-4 and J is TRBJ2-5; 7 bases fit TRBD1. The CDR3 has 15 residues. Germline V gene sequence: CDR1 MRHNA, CDR2 SNTAGT. J lost 2 bases, V lost 6 bases, and 9 bases had no gene match. CDR3 sequence: CASSAGTGEQETQYF. The CDR3 DNA reads TGTGCCAGCAGCGCCGGTACAGGGGAACAAGAGACCCAGTACTTC.

The V and J genes are TRBV5-6 and TRBJ1-1; D call uncertain. V gave up 3 bases and J gave up 4 bases, with 7 bases separating them. The CDR3 loop spans 12 amino acids. Germline CDR1 is SGHDT and CDR2 is YYEEEE. CDR3 residues: CASSWGGTEAFF. The CDR3 nucleotides read TGTGCCAGCAGCTGGGGAGGCACTGAAGCTTTCTTT.

This clone was observed a handful of times. The chain has TRBV19 and TRBJ1-5; 8 nucleotides align to TRBD1. CDR1 and CDR2 from the germline V gene are LNHDA and SQIVND (reference sequence). The CDR3 consists of 15 residues. The V and J ends lost 7 bases and 2 bases, in that order; junction bases with no gene match: 7. CDR3 sequence: CASTHPGQGNQPQHF. In DNA, the CDR3 is TGTGCCAGTACCCACCCGGGACAGGGCAATCAGCCCCAGCATTTT.

This CDR3 is CAWSGAYMNTEAFF. CDR3 sequence (DNA): TGTGCCTGGAGTGGAGCGTACATGAACACTGAAGCTTTCTTT. The V and J genes are TRBV30 and TRBJ1-1; D not certain. Germline CDR1 and CDR2: GTSNPN and SVGIG (reference sequence). This CDR3 contains 14 residues. The germline V and J ends were trimmed by 1 base and 0 bases, with 9 bases remaining between them.

The chain is built from TRBV5-5 and TRBJ1-2, with D unclear. CDR1 and CDR2 from the germline V gene are SGHKS and YYEKEE (reference sequence). Trimming stripped 1 base from V and 6 bases from J, with 10 bases between. The CDR3 length is 13 residues. The DNA for the CDR3 is TGTGCCAGCAGCTTGTACAGCCCGGATGGCTACACCTTC. Protein product: CASSLYSPDGYTF.

The V gene is TRBV11-3, the J gene TRBJ1-1, with TRBD1 matching over 9 bases. V dropped 4 bases and J dropped 7; count of bases not matched to a gene: 13. The germline V gene encodes CDR1 SGHNT and CDR2 YENEEA. The CDR3 is 16 residues long. CDR3 DNA sequence: TGTGCCAGCAGCTCCGGGAGGACAGGGGATTCTTTTGAAGCTTTCTTT. Its translation: CASSSGRTGDSFEAFF.

V usage is TRBV9 and J usage is TRBJ2-3, with a possible D match to TRBD2 (6 bases). The CDR3 covers 16 residues. Germline CDR1 is SGDLS and CDR2 is YYNGEE. V lost 4 bases and J 2 bases, leaving 17 bases between the germline ends. The CDR3 DNA reads TGTGCCAGCAGCTGGGCCGGGACTGCAGACACAGATACGCAGTATTTT. Its translation is CASSWAGTADTDTQYF.

J is TRBJ1-1 and V is TRBV5-1; maybe TRBD1 (5 bases). The CDR3 totals 14 residues. The germline V and J ends were trimmed by 1 base and 5 bases, with 12 bases remaining between them. The germline V gene has CDR1 SGHRS and CDR2 YFSETQ. CDR3 sequence (DNA): TGCGCCAGCAGCTTGAGCAGGGTTGGTACTGAAGCTTTCTTT. Protein: CASSLSRVGTEAFF.

The chain has TRBV6-5 and TRBJ1-3; D gene unclear. The V gene lost 3 bases and the J gene lost 0 bases, with 9 bases spanning the gap. The CDR3 is 15 residues long. Looked up from germline, CDR1 is MNHEY and CDR2 is SVGAGI. As DNA, the CDR3 is TGTGCCAGCAGTTATGATGCGGGCTCTGGAAACACCATATATTTT. Translated: CASSYDAGSGNTIYF.

The chain carries TRBV27 and TRBJ1-2, with TRBD1 matching over 7 bases. Germline loops: CDR1 MNHEY, CDR2 SMNVEV (reference sequence). The trim removed 4 bases at V and 4 bases at J, leaving 9 bases unmatched. CDR3 length: 15 residues. CDR3 nucleotides: TGTGCCAGCAGTTCTACCACGACAGGGTCCTATGGCTACACCTTC. Amino acids: CASSSTTTGSYGYTF.

The genes are TRBV9 and TRBJ2-7, with 11 bases fitting TRBD1. Germline V CDR1 and CDR2: SGDLS, YYNGEE. V shed 4 bases and J 3 bases; nucleotides not matched to a gene: 6. This CDR3 region has 15 residues. The CDR3 nucleotides read TGTGCCAGCAGCAGCCGGGACAGGGGGATCTACGAGCAGTACTTC. Translating it yields CASSSRDRGIYEQYF.